One and the same sample provided the 32 T cell receptor beta chains below, sequenced in a study of T cell repertoires in cytomegalovirus infection. TCRdb passed the reads through MiXCR, listing each CDR3 protein once. This sample has about 400,000 distinct CDR3 sequences, with 15% to 20% found just once. Sequenced input: PBMCs. The source of these receptors is a human donor in good health (CMV status not recorded). Some clones in this sample may be carry-over from other donors' samples.

The rearrangement joins TRBV20-1 to TRBJ1-4, with D uncertain. Per germline, CDR1 DFQATT and CDR2 SNEGSKA (reference sequence). This CDR3 contains 13 residues. Trimming pared 4 bases from V and 7 bases from J, leaving 13 bases between. The CDR3 bases are TGCAGTGCTAAGGACCTACGATCTGAAAAACTGTTTTTT. Protein product: CSAKDLRSEKLFF.

This clonotype was seen more than once but under ten times. The chain uses TRBV6-5 and TRBJ2-2; TRBD2 matches at 8 bases. The V and J ends lost 5 bases and 7 bases, in that order; junction bases with no gene match: 12. The CDR3 is made up of 16 amino acids. Germline CDR1 is MNHEY and CDR2 is SVGAGI. The CDR3 DNA reads TGTGCCAGCAGTCTCCCAGGTAGCGGGGAGGTCGGGGAGCTGTTTTTT. As protein: CASSLPGSGEVGELFF.

This clonotype occurred many times. The rearrangement uses TRBV2 and TRBJ1-2; a weak D match, TRBD1 (6 bases). Trimming took 8 bases from V and 2 from J, leaving 15 bases between them. The germline V gene has CDR1 SNHLY and CDR2 FYNNEI. The CDR3 loop spans 14 amino acids. The CDR3 DNA follows: TGTGCCAGCTATACCGGGACACAAAACTATGGCTACACCTTC. Its protein is CASYTGTQNYGYTF. Full variable domain (outside the CDR3, taken from reference TRBV2 and TRBJ1-2): EPEVTQTPSHQVTQMGQEVILRCVPISNHLYFYWYRQILGQKVEFLVSFYNNEISEKSEIFDDQFSVERPDGSNFTLKIRSTKLEDSAMYFCASYTGTQNYGYTFGSGTRLTVV.

This clonotype was found many times. The chain recombines TRBV19 with TRBJ1-1; weak D call: TRBD1 (5 bases). Germline-derived CDR1 and CDR2 are LNHDA and SQIVND (reference sequence). This CDR3 has 14 residues. Trimming took 0 bases from V and 5 from J, leaving 10 bases between them. The CDR3: CASSIDLRVTEAFF. The CDR3 coding sequence is TGTGCCAGTAGTATAGATCTCAGGGTTACTGAAGCTTTCTTT.

This clonotype was seen a handful of times. V gene TRBV7-8 combines with J gene TRBJ2-1; 9 bases match TRBD2. Trimming at V came to 5 bases and at J to 0 bases, leaving 11 bases not matched to a gene. Germline CDR1 is SGHVS and CDR2 is FQNEAQ. The CDR3 sequence is 18 residues long. DNA for the CDR3: TGTGCCAGCAGCACTGGGACTAGCTTCAGGAGCTCCTACAATGAGCAGTTCTTC. Residues: CASSTGTSFRSSYNEQFF.

This clonotype was observed a handful of times. The V and J genes are TRBV5-8 and TRBJ1-5, with D unclear. V lost 1 base and J 15 bases, leaving 17 bases between the germline ends. The CDR3 loop spans 13 amino acids. The V gene's germline CDR1 is SGHTS and CDR2 YDEGEE. CDR3 amino acids: CASSLWLTAEWHF. The CDR3 bases are TGTGCCAGCAGCTTGTGGTTGACGGCAGAGTGGCATTTT.

This clonotype was seen a few times. The chain couples TRBV2 to TRBJ2-1; 7 bases agree with TRBD2. Trimming took 9 bases from V and 3 from J; bases not matched to a gene: 5. The CDR3 contains 13 residues. The germline V gene encodes CDR1 SNHLY and CDR2 FYNNEI. Here the CDR3 DNA reads TGTGCCAGTCTAGCGGACAACTACAATGAGCAGTTCTTC. Amino acids: CASLADNYNEQFF.

This chain joins TRBV28 and TRBJ2-1; D is perhaps TRBD2 (6 bases). With 5 bases removed from V and 6 bases from J, the gap between germline ends came to 20 bases. This CDR3 spans 16 amino acids. CDR1 and CDR2 (germline): MDHEN, SYDVKM. CDR3 protein: CASSLRLRAGGNEQFF. The DNA of the CDR3 is TGTGCCAGCAGTCTTAGACTACGAGCGGGCGGCAATGAGCAGTTCTTC. Drawing the rest from reference TRBV28 and TRBJ2-1, the complete variable domain is DVKVTQSSRYLVKRTGEKVFLECVQDMDHENMFWYRQDPGLGLRLIYFSYDVKMKEKGDIPEGYSVSREKKERFSLILESASTNQTSMYLCASSLRLRAGGNEQFFGPGTRLTVL.

The rearrangement joins TRBV20-1 to TRBJ2-3; D not certain. Deletions cut 4 bases from V and 2 bases from J, with 13 bases between. This CDR3 has 14 amino acids. Germline assignment: CDR1 DFQATT and CDR2 SNEGSKA (reference sequence). The CDR3: CSAKLLLNTDTQYF. CDR3 nucleotides: TGCAGTGCTAAGCTACTACTGAACACAGATACGCAGTATTTT.

This clonotype was seen ten or more times. The rearrangement joins TRBV7-2 to TRBJ2-7; the D gene is possibly TRBD2 (5 bases). The CDR3 extends over 14 amino acids. Looked up from germline, CDR1 is SGHTA and CDR2 is FQGNSA. Trimming left V 5 bases short and J 9 bases short, with 20 bases between. CDR3 sequence (DNA): TGTGCCAGCAGCCCTCGGACTGAAGTGGGAATGCAGTACTTC. Amino acid sequence: CASSPRTEVGMQYF.

This clonotype was found many times. This chain connects TRBV7-8 to TRBJ2-7, with D unresolved. This CDR3 region has 11 residues. The germline V and J ends were trimmed by 8 bases and 0 bases, with 5 bases remaining between them. From germline, CDR1 is SGHVS and CDR2 FQNEAQ. The CDR3: CASGLSYEQYF. The CDR3 bases are TGTGCCAGCGGCCTCTCCTACGAGCAGTACTTC.

The chain couples TRBV28 to TRBJ1-5, with unresolved D. The V end lost 5 bases, the J end lost 0 bases, and 8 bases lay between the germline ends. Germline CDR1 MDHEN, CDR2 SYDVKM. The CDR3 runs to 14 residues. DNA for the CDR3: TGTGCCAGCAGTCCCCAGAATAGCAATCAGCCCCAGCATTTT. This codes for CASSPQNSNQPQHF.

This clonotype was picked up a small number of times. This chain connects TRBV15 to TRBJ1-2; D is unresolved. Between the trimmed V and J ends, which lost 4 bases and 6 bases, there was a span of 15 bases. The CDR3 loop spans 14 amino acids. The V gene's germline CDR1 is LNHNV and CDR2 YYDKDF (reference sequence). CDR3 sequence (DNA): TGTGCCACCAGCATTACGCGGAGGGTGGATGGCTACACCTTC. Translated: CATSITRRVDGYTF.

The chain carries TRBV7-2 and TRBJ1-1; the match to TRBD1 covers 7 bases. The CDR3 contains 13 residues. Unmatched junction bases numbered 7, after V lost 5 bases and J lost 7 bases. Germline V gene data show CDR1 as SGHTA and CDR2 as FQGNSA. The CDR3 DNA reads as TGTGCCAGCAGCCAGGGGGGGAAGGATGAAGCTTTCTTT. This gives the protein CASSQGGKDEAFF.

This chain joins TRBV29-1 and TRBJ2-7; D is possibly TRBD1 (6 bases). Trimming shortened V by 4 bases and J by 7 bases, and 11 bases separated the two germline ends. The CDR3 length is 11 residues. The germline V gene encodes CDR1 SQVTM and CDR2 ANQGSEA. The CDR3 sequence is CSVGSGTEQYF. The CDR3 DNA reads as TGCAGCGTTGGGTCGGGGACAGAGCAGTACTTC.

This clonotype was picked up many times. V and J are TRBV12-3 or TRBV12-4 and TRBJ2-5; no clear D gene. The CDR3 extends over 14 amino acids. Trimming left V 5 bases short and J 5 bases short, with 15 bases between. Written as DNA, the CDR3 is TGTGCCAGCAGTCAAGGATCAGCCGGGGAGACCCAGTACTTC. Translated: CASSQGSAGETQYF.

The gene calls are TRBV2 and TRBJ2-1, with a weak D call TRBD1 (5 bases). Deletions cut 8 bases from V and 4 bases from J, with 9 bases between. Germline lookup yields CDR1 SNHLY and CDR2 FYNNEI. The CDR3 has 12 residues. In nucleotides, the CDR3 is TGTGCCAGCGAACAGGCTTACAATGAGCAGTTCTTC. It codes for CASEQAYNEQFF. The full variable domain, in which reference TRBV2 and TRBJ2-1 provide the parts outside the CDR3, is EPEVTQTPSHQVTQMGQEVILRCVPISNHLYFYWYRQILGQKVEFLVSFYNNEISEKSEIFDDQFSVERPDGSNFTLKIRSTKLEDSAMYFCASEQAYNEQFFGPGTRLTVL.

To note about this clonotype: Possible read error: a much larger clone is one base away. This sequence joins TRBV7-2 and TRBJ1-2; no clear D. V lost 1 base and J 6 bases, leaving 18 bases between the germline ends. CDR1 is SGHTA and CDR2 is FQGNSA in the germline V gene. The CDR3 contains 16 residues. CDR3 coding DNA: TGTGCCAGCAGCTTAGGGGTGGGCATGGTTGAGGATGGCTACACCTTC. It translates to CASSLGVGMVEDGYTF. Full variable domain (outside the CDR3, taken from reference TRBV7-2 and TRBJ1-2): GAGVSQSPSNKVTEKGKDVELRCDPISGHTALYWYRQSLGQGLEFLIYFQGNSAPDKSGLPSDRFSAERTGGSVSTLTIQRTQQEDSAVYLCASSLGVGMVEDGYTFGSGTRLTVV.

The V and J genes are TRBV20-1 and TRBJ2-7; tentatively, D is TRBD2 (6 bases). CDR1 DFQATT and CDR2 SNEGSKA come from the germline V gene (reference sequence). Trimming stripped 4 bases from V and 2 bases from J, with 12 bases between. This CDR3 comprises 13 residues. Here the CDR3 DNA reads TGCAGTGCTATATCGGGAGTGCCCTACGAGCAGTACTTC. It encodes CSAISGVPYEQYF.

The chain links TRBV12-3 or TRBV12-4 to TRBJ2-5, with 8 bases identical to TRBD2. This CDR3 comprises 18 residues. With V trimmed by 6 bases and J by 4 bases, 19 bases remained unmatched. Here the CDR3 reads CASRPGTRIFEGGETQYF. CDR3 nucleotides: TGTGCCAGCAGGCCCGGGACTAGAATTTTTGAGGGGGGAGAGACCCAGTACTTC.

The chain uses TRBV28 and TRBJ2-7; TRBD2 matches 9 bases. With V trimmed by 5 bases and J by 7 bases, 12 bases remained unmatched. There are 15 residues in the CDR3. Germline-derived CDR1 and CDR2 are MDHEN and SYDVKM. The CDR3 DNA reads as TGTGCCAGCAGTCTCCCGACTAGCGGACCCTTGGAGCAGTACTTC. This codes for CASSLPTSGPLEQYF.

This clonotype was detected only a few times. The DNA for the CDR3 is TGCAGTGCTAGAGCCACGGGACAGGGGGCGCTGGGGCTCTATGGCTACACCTTC. Encoded protein: CSARATGQGALGLYGYTF. The V and J genes are TRBV20-1 and TRBJ1-2; 12 bases are shared with TRBD1. The CDR3 loop spans 18 amino acids. Unmatched junction bases numbered 13, after V lost 1 base and J lost 4 bases. Germline V gives CDR1 DFQATT, CDR2 SNEGSKA (reference sequence).

The V and J genes are TRBV6-5 and TRBJ2-1; 9 positions match TRBD2. Looked up from germline, CDR1 is MNHEY and CDR2 is SVGAGI. The V and J ends lost 0 bases and 12 bases, in that order; junction bases with no gene match: 9. The CDR3 totals 15 residues. The CDR3 sequence: CASSYSGLAPSGQFF. The CDR3 region has the DNA TGTGCCAGCAGTTACTCCGGACTAGCGCCCTCGGGGCAGTTCTTC.

This clonotype has a count of ten or more. The chain has TRBV7-9 and TRBJ1-2; D uncertain. The V gene's germline CDR1 is SEHNR and CDR2 FQNEAQ (reference sequence). The V and J ends lost 7 bases and 0 bases respectively, with 18 bases between them. The CDR3 is 16 amino acids. CDR3 sequence: CASTGRTPGANYGYTF. As DNA, the CDR3 is TGTGCCAGCACCGGACGGACTCCAGGTGCTAACTATGGCTACACCTTC.

This clonotype was seen at least ten times. The chain is built from TRBV12-3 or TRBV12-4 and TRBJ2-3, with a weak D call TRBD1 (5 bases). The V gene lost 6 bases and the J gene lost 2 bases, with 12 bases spanning the gap. The CDR3 loop spans 14 amino acids. In nucleotides, the CDR3 is TGTGCCAGCAGGGCCAGGGCCCACACAGATACGCAGTATTTT. Encoded protein: CASRARAHTDTQYF.

This clonotype was found many times. This chain joins TRBV7-2 and TRBJ2-7; D remains unclear. V lost 3 bases to trimming and J lost 0 bases, with 9 bases between them. Per germline, CDR1 SGHTA and CDR2 FQGNSA. The CDR3 consists of 14 residues. DNA for the CDR3: TGTGCCAGCAGCTTGTGGTGGGACTCCTACGAGCAGTACTTC. Amino acids: CASSLWWDSYEQYF.

This clonotype was observed at least ten times. The chain has TRBV7-2 and TRBJ2-1; D might be TRBD1 (5 bases). Germline CDR1 reads SGHTA; CDR2 reads FQGNSA. CDR3 length: 15 residues. V was cut by 1 base and J by 3 bases, with 10 bases left in between. The CDR3 reads CASSLGREYYNEQFF. As DNA, the CDR3 is TGTGCCAGCAGCTTAGGCAGGGAATACTACAATGAGCAGTTCTTC.

This clonotype was found once. V usage is TRBV7-2 and J usage is TRBJ2-1; D unclear. The CDR3 spans 13 residues. Trimming removed 6 bases at V and 6 bases at J, with 12 bases between. Looked up from germline, CDR1 is SGHTA and CDR2 is FQGNSA. The chain's CDR3 is CASRRSPFNEQFF. The CDR3 DNA is TGTGCCAGCAGGAGGAGTCCATTCAATGAGCAGTTCTTC.

V and J are TRBV5-4 and TRBJ2-3; no clear D. Germline CDR1 is SGHNT and CDR2 is YYREEE (reference sequence). V was pared by 4 bases and J by 0 bases, with 9 bases between. The CDR3 consists of 14 residues. CDR3 sequence: CASSPRPSTDTQYF. The DNA for the CDR3 is TGTGCCAGCAGCCCCCGCCCTAGCACAGATACGCAGTATTTT.

The gene calls are TRBV5-1 and TRBJ2-3; 9 bases are a match to TRBD2. Trimming removed 4 bases from V and 1 base from J; junction bases left unmatched: 4. Germline V gives CDR1 SGHRS, CDR2 YFSETQ. This CDR3 has 15 amino acids. The CDR3 DNA reads TGCGCCAGCAGCCAGCGGGGGGATCGCACAGATACGCAGTATTTT. As protein: CASSQRGDRTDTQYF.

This clonotype was found a few times. The chain carries TRBV15 and TRBJ2-5; a weak D match, TRBD1 (6 bases). The CDR3 runs 16 residues. Germline V CDR1 and CDR2: LNHNV, YYDKDF (reference sequence). V was cut by 4 bases and J by 3 bases, with 18 bases left in between. Written as DNA, the CDR3 is TGTGCCACCAGCATAATGACAGGTAGAGGAGAAGAGACCCAGTACTTC. The encoded protein is CATSIMTGRGEETQYF.

This clonotype was seen repeatedly, ten times or more. The chain combines TRBV12-3 or TRBV12-4 with TRBJ1-5; D perhaps matches TRBD1 (6 bases). The V gene lost 6 bases and the J gene lost 6 bases, with 15 bases spanning the gap. This CDR3 region has 14 residues. The CDR3 protein is CASRRQGLSQPQHF. Here the CDR3 DNA reads TGTGCCAGCAGAAGGCAGGGGCTAAGTCAGCCCCAGCATTTT.